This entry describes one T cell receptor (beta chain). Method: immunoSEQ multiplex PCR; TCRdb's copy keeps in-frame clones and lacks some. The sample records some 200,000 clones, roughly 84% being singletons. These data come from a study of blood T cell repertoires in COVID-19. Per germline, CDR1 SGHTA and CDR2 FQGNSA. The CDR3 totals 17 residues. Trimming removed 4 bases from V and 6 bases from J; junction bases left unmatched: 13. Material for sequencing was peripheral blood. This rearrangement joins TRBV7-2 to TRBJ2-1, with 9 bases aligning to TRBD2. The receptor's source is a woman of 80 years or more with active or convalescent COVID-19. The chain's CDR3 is CASSSLLGLAVSNEQFF. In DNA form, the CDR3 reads TGTGCCAGCAGCTCCCTCTTGGGACTAGCAGTATCCAATGAGCAGTTCTTC.